This T cell receptor (beta chain) emerged from a study of vaccination effects on CD4 cells after COVID-19 (dated by TCRdb to 2022 to 2024). Background on the whole study: In the ViraFEST assay, PBMC were stimulated with viral peptide pools, and antigen-specific CD4+ T cell clonotypes were then identified by expansion using TCR sequencing. Post-vaccine samples across the study were collected a median of 72 days after the second dose, with a range of 14 to 241. About 2.2 million PBMC per well were cultured in IMDM with about 4.8% human AB serum, 9 to 10 IU/ml IL-2 and gentamicin, plus 10 ug/ml peptides. Cultures from other donors in the study were sequenced with the Oncomine TCR Beta short-read assay on an Illumina iSeq 100. The study compared SARS-CoV-2 spike-specific CD4+ TCR repertoires before and after mRNA vaccination in COVID-19 convalescent patients and infection-naive vaccine recipients. Altogether, roughly 10 COVID-19 convalescent patients and a few SARS-CoV-2-naive healthy vaccine recipients made up the full study.

The library was prepared using the immunoSEQ multiplex PCR assay. TCR beta CDR3 sequencing was performed on DNA from the cultured, isolated CD4+ T cells. Regarding the original processing steps: Non-productive TCR sequences were removed, reads were trimmed to the CDR3 region, and CDR3s of at least 7 amino acids were retained. The MANAFEST web app was used to identify antigen-specific clonotypes by comparing expansion in peptide wells with expansion in reference cultures. To count as positive, a clone had to show expansion at FDR<0.05 compared with the reference and with all other wells, an odds ratio above 5, and a frequency above 0.1% in two replicate wells. A clonotype was called cross-reactive if it was significantly expanded both in SARS-CoV-2 spike wells and in at least one common cold coronavirus spike condition. Levenshtein distance calculated with the stringdist R package was used to assess CDR3 similarity, and unrooted trees were constructed with ape in R 3.6.1. As stored in TCRdb, this immuneACCESS dataset retains in-frame rearrangements with V and J assigned. A fraction of the clones does not appear; measured against another copy, unresolved V genes explain less than half of the discrepancy, and the remainder lacks a known reason. V, J and clone size derive from that table, while D and trimming were established from the DNA sequence. This sample holds 45,000 to 65,000 clones; about 81% were observed only once. About 4.5% of the sample rests with the top ten.

Beyond this particular receptor, the publication reports: In healthy vaccine recipients, vaccine-induced clones were almost all SARS-CoV-2 mono-reactive, with only 1 of 255 cross-reactive with common cold coronaviruses. Marked clonal contraction was observed in both infection-induced and vaccine-induced clones at late post-vaccination timepoints, consistent with waning T cell responses. Only a small number of convalescent patients were included, and no early post-infection timepoints were available, which limited the study.

According to the germline V gene, CDR1 reads SGDLS and CDR2 reads YYNGEE. From the cysteine through the phenylalanine, the CDR3 covers 15 amino acids. Only the CDR3 portion is preserved as DNA: 45 bases, with reading frame beginning at the first base. V sheds 0 bases and J sheds 0 bases, leaving 7 bases between their ends. With respect to this clone: Its cognate antigen has yet to be identified. No per-base quality is available; no much larger clone lies one base away.

After less than eleven days of culture, CD4+ T cells were isolated with the EasySep CD4+ T cell isolation kit. Each participant got two doses of an mRNA SARS-CoV-2 vaccine, either BNT162b2 or mRNA-1273. Healthy vaccine recipients had no prior SARS-CoV-2 infection, confirmed by negative nucleocapsid antibodies before and after vaccination. On days 3 and 7, half of the culture medium was replaced with fresh IL-2-containing medium. Unless noted otherwise, every peptide stimulation condition was cultured in triplicate wells. Using Ficoll-Paque Plus gradient centrifugation, PBMC were separated from whole blood and then either used fresh or cryopreserved at -140C. The QIAamp micro DNA kit was used to extract genomic DNA from the cultured CD4+ T cells.

The receptor was isolated from a human donor who received a COVID-19 vaccine. The chain couples TRBV9 to TRBJ2-1, with the D gene not confidently named. The source material was CD4+ T cells from PBMCs cultured without peptide, sampled after COVID-19 vaccination. The CDR3 protein is CASSVVGSSYNEQFF. The nucleotides are TGTGCCAGCAGCGTAGTTGGCAGCTCCTACAATGAGCAGTTCTTC.